The clone carrying this T cell receptor (beta chain) was detected a few times. This sample stems from a study of blood T cell repertoires in COVID-19. Overall study: COVID-19 samples from acute and convalescent phases originated in the United States, Italy and Spain. The cDNA or gDNA used as material had been derived from T cells, B-cell-depleted T cells, or PBMCs.

CDR3 size: 15 residues. V lost 6 bases to trimming and J lost 1 base, with 16 bases between them. In germline, CDR1 is SNHLY, CDR2 FYNNEI. Original analysis: It was from reference gene primer amplification that nucleated cell counts were estimated. Sequencing was performed with immunoSEQ multiplex PCR; in TCRdb, only in-frame clones are kept and a portion is missing. V and J calls and clone size are those listed in that table; D and trimming were worked out from the DNA. The table shows some 160,000 clones, with about 82% occurring only once. This chain connects TRBV2 to TRBJ2-7; D is possibly TRBD1 (6 bases). The sequenced sample was peripheral blood. This clonotype was obtained from a man in his sixties or seventies with active or convalescent COVID-19. CDR3 region: CASRQTLQGSYEQYF. The CDR3 DNA is TGTGCCAGCAGGCAGACTCTACAGGGATCCTACGAGCAGTACTTC. The variable domain in full, completed from reference TRBV2 and TRBJ2-7, reads EPEVTQTPSHQVTQMGQEVILRCVPISNHLYFYWYRQILGQKVEFLVSFYNNEISEKSEIFDDQFSVERPDGSNFTLKIRSTKLEDSAMYFCASRQTLQGSYEQYFGPGTRLTVT.